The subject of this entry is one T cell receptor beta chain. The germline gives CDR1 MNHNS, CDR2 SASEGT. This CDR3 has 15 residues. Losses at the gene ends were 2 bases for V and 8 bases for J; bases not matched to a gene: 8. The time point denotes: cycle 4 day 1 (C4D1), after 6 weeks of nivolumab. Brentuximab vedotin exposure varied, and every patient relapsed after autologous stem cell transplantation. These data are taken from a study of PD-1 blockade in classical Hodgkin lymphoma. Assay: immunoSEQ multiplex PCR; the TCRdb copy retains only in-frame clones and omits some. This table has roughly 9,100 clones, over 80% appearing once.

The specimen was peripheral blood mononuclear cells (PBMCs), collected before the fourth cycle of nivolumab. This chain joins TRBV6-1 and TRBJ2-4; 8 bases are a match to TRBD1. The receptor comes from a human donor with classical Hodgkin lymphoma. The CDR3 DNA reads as TGTGCCAGCAGTGAACAGGGGGCTGGGGTCGACATTCAGTACTTC. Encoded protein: CASSEQGAGVDIQYF.